This TCR beta chain was recovered during a study of shared clonotypes between healthy human individuals. Study-wide points: Naive CD4 clonotypes were shared across a handful of donors at roughly 5%. Among donors, clonotype sharing was expected to be affected by sequencing depth.

V was pared by 2 bases and J by 4 bases, with 14 bases between. The CDR3 is 15 amino acids. Germline V CDR1 and CDR2: LNHNV, YYDKDF (reference sequence). Evenly divided among several immunoSEQ plates was the genomic DNA of each subset. Some clones are missing from TCRdb's copy, which holds only in-frame ones; the method was immunoSEQ multiplex PCR. The data hold about 2.2 million clones, with just over 90% observed a single time. A remark on this clone: What it binds is unknown.

As defined, naive CD8 cells were CD45RO-negative and positively selected for CCR7, with terminally differentiated effector memory CD45RA+ cells excluded. The gene calls are TRBV15 and TRBJ1-2; TRBD1 is a possible D gene (6 bases). This sequence originates from a young man in good health. Some clones in this sample may be carry-over from other donors' samples. The sample taken for sequencing was naive CD8+ T cells from PBMCs. The CDR3 bases are TGTGCCACCAGCAGACGGGCCGGGACACCCTATGGCTACACCTTC. Translation gives CATSRRAGTPYGYTF. Complete variable domain (other parts from reference TRBV15 and TRBJ1-2): DAMVIQNPRYQVTQFGKPVTLSCSQTLNHNVMYWYQQKSSQAPKLLFHYYDKDFNNEADTPDNFQSRRPNTSFCFLDIRSPGLGDTAMYLCATSRRAGTPYGYTFGSGTRLTVV.